The following is a TCR beta chain sequence with its context. These data are taken from a study of blood T cell repertoires in COVID-19. For the study at large: Spain, Italy and the United States supplied samples that represented acute and convalescent COVID-19. Sources were T cells, B-cell-depleted T cells, or PBMCs; the material itself was cDNA or gDNA.

TCRdb's copy holds only in-frame clones and misses some; the assay was immunoSEQ multiplex PCR. The sample records 90,000 to 140,000 clones, approximately 80% being singletons. This TCR came from an elderly man with acute or convalescent COVID-19. Sequenced sample: peripheral blood.

The CDR3 nucleotides are TGTGCCAGCAGCTTATGGAAGCGGAGTGAAGCTTTCTTT. Translating gives CASSLWKRSEAFF. The chain links TRBV11-1 to TRBJ1-1; D is unclear. CDR3 length: 13 residues. The V end lost 2 bases, the J end lost 7 bases, and 11 bases lay between the germline ends. Germline-derived CDR1 and CDR2 are SGHAT and FQDESV (reference sequence).